This is a list of T cell receptor beta chains from one sample in a study of blood T cells in healthy people across ages. TCRdb re-derived calls from the 5' RACE reads in MiXCR, one entry per CDR3 protein. Of about 640,000 distinct CDR3 sequences in the sample, roughly 58% are singletons; the top ten hold over 35%. The sequencing sample was made of blood. The receptors here all came from a man aged 55-75 years in good health. Both conserved end residues are part of each CDR3. The order of the fields is clone size, J gene, D gene, V gene, CDR3 protein, CDR3 DNA. D genes are given only for firm matches. Where a row states a size, it is once, few, many or the class of an expanded clone; other rows omit it.

.	TRBJ2-7	.	TRBV6-2/TRBV6-3	CASRAAQTPYEQYF	TGTGCCAGCAGGGCGGCACAAACCCCCTACGAGCAGTACTTC
.	TRBJ2-3	.	TRBV12-3/TRBV12-4	CASTPVGATTDTQYF	TGTGCCAGCACCCCGGTCGGGGCGACGACAGATACGCAGTATTTT
.	TRBJ1-1	.	TRBV12-3/TRBV12-4	CASSLVEGAEAFF	TGTGCCAGCAGTTTAGTGGAGGGCGCTGAAGCTTTCTTT
.	TRBJ2-3	TRBD2	TRBV4-1	CASSQPTSGATDTQYF	TGCGCCAGCAGCCAACCAACTAGCGGGGCCACAGATACGCAGTATTTT
.	TRBJ1-1	TRBD1	TRBV10-3	CAIKGPGQDNTEAFF	TGTGCCATCAAGGGCCCGGGACAGGACAACACTGAAGCTTTCTTT
.	TRBJ2-7	TRBD2	TRBV6-5	CASSRSGTSGGEQYF	TGTGCCAGCAGCCGTTCCGGGACTAGCGGGGGTGAGCAGTACTTC
once	TRBJ2-3	.	TRBV5-1	CASSLLKAHTDTQYF	TGCGCCAGCAGCCTGCTTAAAGCCCACACAGATACGCAGTATTTT
.	TRBJ1-2	.	TRBV29-1	CSVSRGDGYTF	TGCAGCGTTTCTAGAGGGGATGGCTACACCTTC
few	TRBJ1-1	.	TRBV3-1	CASSQVAQNTEAFF	TGTGCCAGCAGCCAAGTAGCCCAAAACACTGAAGCTTTCTTT
.	TRBJ1-1	.	TRBV4-2	CASSPEAQGKTEAFF	TGTGCCAGCAGCCCCGAGGCGCAGGGGAAGACTGAAGCTTTCTTT
.	TRBJ2-1	.	TRBV10-2	CASSGLGINEQFF	TGCGCCAGCAGCGGCCTAGGGATTAATGAGCAGTTCTTC
.	TRBJ2-5	.	TRBV12-3/TRBV12-4	CASSRRAPSETQYF	TGTGCCAGCAGCCGCCGGGCCCCGAGCGAGACCCAGTACTTC
.	TRBJ2-1	.	TRBV9	CASSVGRWGEQFF	TGTGCCAGCAGCGTAGGCAGATGGGGTGAGCAGTTCTTC
.	TRBJ2-3	.	TRBV12-3/TRBV12-4	CASHVGGAADTQYF	TGTGCCAGCCATGTCGGAGGGGCCGCAGATACGCAGTATTTT